The sequence of this T cell receptor beta chain was determined in a study of T-cell memory formation after mild COVID-19. Study details: Largely donor-specific TCR clusters were found.

From 5'RACE with constant-segment primers came TCR alpha and TCR beta cDNA libraries that carried sample barcodes and UMIs. TCRdb fed the 5' RACE reads into MiXCR, producing one record per CDR3 protein. The sample includes 300,000 to 400,000 distinct CDR3 sequences, approximately 12% of them seen just once. The germline gives CDR1 SGHTA, CDR2 FQGNSA. V gave up 1 base and J gave up 0 bases, with 13 bases separating them. CDR3 size: 17 residues. Whole-study findings and limits: Second-wave clones with a day 37 peak had unconfirmed SARS-CoV-2 specificity.

This clonotype was detected a few times. Its antigen is undetermined. This chain connects TRBV7-2 to TRBJ1-3; unclear D gene. Material: PBMCs or a T cell subset sorted from them (not recorded which). The TCR comes from a man between 18 and 35 years old who had mild COVID-19 (a few samples of this study predate the infection). Cell type and time point are not known. The CDR3 sequence: CASSLEIVGPSGNTIYF. The CDR3 DNA sequence: TGTGCCAGCAGCTTAGAGATAGTCGGACCCTCTGGAAACACCATATATTTT.